This T cell receptor (beta chain) was found in a study of glioma-infiltrating T cells after dendritic cell vaccination. Study observations and caveats: The cohort had few patients with full blood and tumor sets.

In regard to this clone: What it binds is not known.

Assay: immunoSEQ multiplex PCR; the TCRdb copy retains only in-frame clones and omits some. The sample holds roughly 90,000 clones, 70% to 90% seen once. The V gene's germline CDR1 is MDHEN and CDR2 SYDVKM. V lost 3 bases and J lost 5; bases outside the gene matches: 7. The CDR3 totals 16 residues. V usage is TRBV28 and J usage is TRBJ1-2; TRBD1 aligns across 12 bases. The receptor was derived from a human donor with glioblastoma. Sequencing used blood, obtained before dendritic cell vaccination. The CDR3 is CASSLVGQGALYGYTF. In DNA form, the CDR3 reads TGTGCCAGCAGTTTGGTGGGACAGGGGGCCCTTTATGGCTACACCTTC.